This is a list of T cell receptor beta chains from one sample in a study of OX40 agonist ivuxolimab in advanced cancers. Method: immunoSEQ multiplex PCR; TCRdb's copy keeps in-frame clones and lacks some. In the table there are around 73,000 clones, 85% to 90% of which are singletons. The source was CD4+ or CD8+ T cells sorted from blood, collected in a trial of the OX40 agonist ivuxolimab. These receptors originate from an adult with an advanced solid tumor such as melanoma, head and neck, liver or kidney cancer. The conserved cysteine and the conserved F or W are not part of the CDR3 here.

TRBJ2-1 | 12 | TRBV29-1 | SVEFAGGNNEQF
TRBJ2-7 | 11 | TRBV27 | ASSSTSMYEQY
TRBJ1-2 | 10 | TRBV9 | ASSKASGGYT
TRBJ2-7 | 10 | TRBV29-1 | SVVGWAYEQY
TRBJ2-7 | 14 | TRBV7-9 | ASSPKVAGQAVEQY
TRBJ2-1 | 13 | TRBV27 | ASRPREGSIDEQF
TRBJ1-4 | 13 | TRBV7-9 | ASSGNRDTNEKLF
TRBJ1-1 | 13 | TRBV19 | ASGLAVATLRGAF
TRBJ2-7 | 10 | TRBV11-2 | ASSRDSYEQY
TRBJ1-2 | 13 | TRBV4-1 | ASSHDPGTGWGYT
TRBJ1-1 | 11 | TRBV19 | ASINREDTEAF
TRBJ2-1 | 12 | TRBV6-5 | ASSYGGAYNEQF
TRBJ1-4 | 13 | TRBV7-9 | ASSLGGAGNEKLF
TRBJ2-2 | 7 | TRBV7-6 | ARAGELF
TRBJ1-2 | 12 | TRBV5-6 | ASSPRTGGTGYT
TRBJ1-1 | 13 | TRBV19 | ASSITGGSLAEAF
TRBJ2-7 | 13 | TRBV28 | ASSSLAGGMYEQY
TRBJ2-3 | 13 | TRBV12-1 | ASSLWDCAGVTQY
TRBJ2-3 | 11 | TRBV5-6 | ASSHRGTDTQY
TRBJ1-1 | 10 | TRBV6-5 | ATHFTQGRAF
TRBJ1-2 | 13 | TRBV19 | ASSTTGTGTHGYT
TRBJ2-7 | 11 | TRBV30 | AWSVGTSYEQY
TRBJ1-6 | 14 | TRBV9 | ASSVRADERNSPLH
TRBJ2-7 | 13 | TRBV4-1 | ASSQEDSSSYEQY
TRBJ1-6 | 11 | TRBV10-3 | AIRDTGNSPLH
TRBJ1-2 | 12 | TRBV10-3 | AISESTVNYGYT
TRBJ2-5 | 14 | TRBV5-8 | ASSLVGTSIQETQY